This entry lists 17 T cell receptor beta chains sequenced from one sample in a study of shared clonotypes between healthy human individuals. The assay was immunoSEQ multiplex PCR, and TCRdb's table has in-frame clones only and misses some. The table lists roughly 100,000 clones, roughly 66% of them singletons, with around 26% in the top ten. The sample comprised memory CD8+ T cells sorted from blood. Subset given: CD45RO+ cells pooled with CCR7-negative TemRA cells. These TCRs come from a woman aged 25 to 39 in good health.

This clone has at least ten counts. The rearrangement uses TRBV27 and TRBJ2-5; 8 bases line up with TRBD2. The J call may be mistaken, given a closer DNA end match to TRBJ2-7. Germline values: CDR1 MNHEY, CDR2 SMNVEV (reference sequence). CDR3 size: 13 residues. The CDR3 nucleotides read TGTGCCAGCCAGGGTAGCGGGAAGTACGAGCAGTACTTC. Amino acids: CASQGSGKYEQYF.

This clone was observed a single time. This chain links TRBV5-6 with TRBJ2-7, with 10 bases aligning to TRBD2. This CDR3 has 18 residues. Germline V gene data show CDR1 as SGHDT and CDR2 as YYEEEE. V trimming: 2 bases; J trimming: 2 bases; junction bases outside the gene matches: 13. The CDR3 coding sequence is TGTGCCAGCAGCTTTGGACTAGCGGAAACCTCACGGGCCTACGAGCAGTACTTC. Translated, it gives CASSFGLAETSRAYEQYF.

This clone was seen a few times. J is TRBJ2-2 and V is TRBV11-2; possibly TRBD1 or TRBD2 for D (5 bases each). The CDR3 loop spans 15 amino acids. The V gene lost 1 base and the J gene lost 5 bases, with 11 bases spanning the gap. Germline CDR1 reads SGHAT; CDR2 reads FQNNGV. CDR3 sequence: CASSLGGKLTGELFF. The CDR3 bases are TGTGCCAGCAGCTTAGGGGGGAAGTTGACCGGGGAGCTGTTTTTT. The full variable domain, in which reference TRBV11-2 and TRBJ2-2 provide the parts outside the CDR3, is EAGVAQSPRYKIIEKRQSVAFWCNPISGHATLYWYQQILGQGPKLLIQFQNNGVVDDSQLPKDRFSAERLKGVDSTLKIQPAKLEDSAVYLCASSLGGKLTGELFFGEGSRLTVL.

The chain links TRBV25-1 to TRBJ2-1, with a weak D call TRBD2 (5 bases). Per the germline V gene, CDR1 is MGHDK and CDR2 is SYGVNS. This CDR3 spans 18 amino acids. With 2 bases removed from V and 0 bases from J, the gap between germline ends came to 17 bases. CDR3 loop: CASSERTYSRRSYNEQFF. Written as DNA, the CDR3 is TGTGCCAGCAGTGAACGGACTTATAGCCGACGCTCCTACAATGAGCAGTTCTTC.

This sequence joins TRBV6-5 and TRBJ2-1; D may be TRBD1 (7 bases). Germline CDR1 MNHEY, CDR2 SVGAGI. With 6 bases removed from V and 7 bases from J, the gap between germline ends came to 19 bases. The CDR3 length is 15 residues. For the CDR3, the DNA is TGTGCCAGCAGGTGGAGGGGGCTTCTGGAAAATGAGCAGTTCTTC. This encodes CASRWRGLLENEQFF.

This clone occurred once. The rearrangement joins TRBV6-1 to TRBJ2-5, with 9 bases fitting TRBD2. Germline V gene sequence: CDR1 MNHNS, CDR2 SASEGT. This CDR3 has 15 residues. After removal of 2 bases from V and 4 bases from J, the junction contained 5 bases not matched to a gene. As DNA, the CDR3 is TGTGCCAGCAGTGAATCTAGCGGGAATTCAGAGACCCAGTACTTC. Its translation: CASSESSGNSETQYF.

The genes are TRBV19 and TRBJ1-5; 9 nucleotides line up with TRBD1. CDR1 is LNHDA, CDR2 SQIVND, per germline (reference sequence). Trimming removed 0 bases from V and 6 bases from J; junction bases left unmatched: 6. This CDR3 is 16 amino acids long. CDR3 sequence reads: CASSIDEGQGSQPQHF. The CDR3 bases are TGTGCCAGTAGTATAGACGAGGGACAGGGAAGTCAGCCCCAGCATTTT.

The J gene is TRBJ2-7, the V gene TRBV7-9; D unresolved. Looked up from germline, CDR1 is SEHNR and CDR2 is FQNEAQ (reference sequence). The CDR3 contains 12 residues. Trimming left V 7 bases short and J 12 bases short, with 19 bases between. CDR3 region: CASTRLSYVPYF. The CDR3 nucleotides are TGTGCCAGCACCCGACTTTCTTATGTCCCGTACTTC.

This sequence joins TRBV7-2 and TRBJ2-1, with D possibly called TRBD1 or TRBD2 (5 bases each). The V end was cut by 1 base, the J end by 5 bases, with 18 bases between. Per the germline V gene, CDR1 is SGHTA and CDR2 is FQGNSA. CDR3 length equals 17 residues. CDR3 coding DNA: TGTGCCAGCAGCTTAGTAGGGGACGGGATGGTCCACAATGAGCAGTTCTTC. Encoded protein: CASSLVGDGMVHNEQFF.

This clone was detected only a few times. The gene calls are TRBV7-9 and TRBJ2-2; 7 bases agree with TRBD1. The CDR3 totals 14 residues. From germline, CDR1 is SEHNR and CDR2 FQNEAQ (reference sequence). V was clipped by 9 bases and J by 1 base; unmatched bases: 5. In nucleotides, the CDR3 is TGTGCCAGTGCTAGGACAGGGAACACCGGGGAGCTGTTTTTT. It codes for CASARTGNTGELFF.

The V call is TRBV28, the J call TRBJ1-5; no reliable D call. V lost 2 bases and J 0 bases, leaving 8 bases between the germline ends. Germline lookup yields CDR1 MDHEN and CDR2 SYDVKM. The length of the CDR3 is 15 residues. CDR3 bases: TGTGCCAGCAGTTTAACAGTCTATAGCAATCAGCCCCAGCATTTT. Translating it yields CASSLTVYSNQPQHF.

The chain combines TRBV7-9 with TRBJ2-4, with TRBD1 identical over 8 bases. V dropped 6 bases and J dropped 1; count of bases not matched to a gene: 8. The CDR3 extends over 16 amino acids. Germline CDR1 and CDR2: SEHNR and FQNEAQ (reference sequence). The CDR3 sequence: CASRPPRDRAKNIQYF. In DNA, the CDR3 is TGTGCCAGCAGGCCTCCCCGGGACAGGGCCAAAAACATTCAGTACTTC.

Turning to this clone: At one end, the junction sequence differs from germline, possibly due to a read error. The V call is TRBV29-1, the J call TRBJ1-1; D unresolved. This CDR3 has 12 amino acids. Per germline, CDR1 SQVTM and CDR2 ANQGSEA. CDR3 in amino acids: CSVEDESTEAFF. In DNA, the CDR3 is TGCAGCGTGGAAGACGAAAGCACTGAAGCTTTCTTT.

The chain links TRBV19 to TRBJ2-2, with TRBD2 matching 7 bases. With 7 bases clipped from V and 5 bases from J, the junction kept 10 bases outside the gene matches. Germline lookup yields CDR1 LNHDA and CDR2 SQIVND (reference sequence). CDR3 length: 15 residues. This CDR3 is CASNSAGVGTGELFF. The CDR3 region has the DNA TGTGCCAGTAATAGTGCGGGAGTAGGGACCGGGGAGCTGTTTTTT.

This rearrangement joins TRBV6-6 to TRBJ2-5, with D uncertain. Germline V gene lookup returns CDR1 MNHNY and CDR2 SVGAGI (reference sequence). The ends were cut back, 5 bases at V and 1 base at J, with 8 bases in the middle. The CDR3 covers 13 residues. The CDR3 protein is CASSNDVQETQYF. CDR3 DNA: TGTGCCAGCAGTAATGACGTCCAAGAGACCCAGTACTTC.

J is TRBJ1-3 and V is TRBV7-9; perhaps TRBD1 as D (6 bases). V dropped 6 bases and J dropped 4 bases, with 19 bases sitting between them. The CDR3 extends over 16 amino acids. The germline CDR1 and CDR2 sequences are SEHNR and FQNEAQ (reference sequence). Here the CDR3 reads CASSVAGTRVGNTIYF. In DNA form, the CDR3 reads TGTGCCAGCAGTGTTGCCGGGACACGCGTCGGAAACACCATATATTTT.

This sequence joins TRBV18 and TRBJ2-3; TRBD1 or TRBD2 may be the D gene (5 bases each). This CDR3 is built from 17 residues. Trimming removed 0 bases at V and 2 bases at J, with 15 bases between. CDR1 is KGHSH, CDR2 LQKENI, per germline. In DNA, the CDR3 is TGTGCCAGCTCACCACCGGGGGTGGCGACCCACACAGATACGCAGTATTTT. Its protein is CASSPPGVATHTDTQYF.